This T cell receptor beta chain was recovered during a study of radiotherapy plus CTLA-4 blockade in lung cancer. Study details: An objective response was seen in around a sixth of patients, and disease control in less than 35%. The study's findings and limits: The authors reported that early blood T cell clone dynamics, with interferon-beta, best predicted response. An expansion of tumor-derived TCR clones occurred in blood after radiotherapy plus ipilimumab.

Trimming stripped 4 bases from V and 4 bases from J, with 13 bases between. Looked up from germline, CDR1 is SGHVS and CDR2 is FQNEAQ. This CDR3 has 14 residues. Method: immunoSEQ multiplex PCR; TCRdb's copy keeps in-frame clones and lacks some. The sample lists about 110,000 clones, about 83% seen once, with 2.4% in the top ten. Patients with chemo-refractory metastatic non-small-cell lung cancer received focal radiation plus CTLA-4 blockade with ipilimumab. A word on this clone: Antigen: not known.

The sequenced sample was peripheral blood, obtained from a patient treated with radiotherapy plus ipilimumab. This sequence was found in a human donor with non-small cell lung cancer that progressed on radiotherapy plus ipilimumab. Some clones in this sample may be carry-over from other donors' samples. V usage is TRBV7-8 and J usage is TRBJ1-2, with D uncertain. Written as DNA, the CDR3 is TGTGCCAGCAGCTCACGACCGATCCCCTATGGCTACACCTTC. Amino acids: CASSSRPIPYGYTF.